This TCR beta chain derives from a study of blood T cell repertoires in COVID-19. In the study overall: Acute and convalescent COVID-19 specimens originated in the United States, Italy and Spain. Nucleic acid was either cDNA or gDNA, and it came from T cells, B-cell-depleted T cells, or PBMCs.

Per the study methods: Estimated nucleated cell counts came from reference gene primer amplification. Sequencing was performed with immunoSEQ multiplex PCR; in TCRdb, only in-frame clones are kept and a portion is missing. Clonal size and the V and J genes are those of that table, whereas D and trimming came from the DNA. The data contain 120,000 or so clones, about 80% of them singletons. CDR3 length equals 15 residues. The sample was peripheral blood. This clonotype was obtained from a human donor in a cohort sampled during active COVID-19. The V and J genes are TRBV21-1 and TRBJ1-3. TRBV21-1 counts as a pseudogene. DNA of the CDR3: TGTGCCCGGGGAGGCAGGGTCAACTTTGGAAACACCATATATTTT. It is translated as CARGGRVNFGNTIYF.